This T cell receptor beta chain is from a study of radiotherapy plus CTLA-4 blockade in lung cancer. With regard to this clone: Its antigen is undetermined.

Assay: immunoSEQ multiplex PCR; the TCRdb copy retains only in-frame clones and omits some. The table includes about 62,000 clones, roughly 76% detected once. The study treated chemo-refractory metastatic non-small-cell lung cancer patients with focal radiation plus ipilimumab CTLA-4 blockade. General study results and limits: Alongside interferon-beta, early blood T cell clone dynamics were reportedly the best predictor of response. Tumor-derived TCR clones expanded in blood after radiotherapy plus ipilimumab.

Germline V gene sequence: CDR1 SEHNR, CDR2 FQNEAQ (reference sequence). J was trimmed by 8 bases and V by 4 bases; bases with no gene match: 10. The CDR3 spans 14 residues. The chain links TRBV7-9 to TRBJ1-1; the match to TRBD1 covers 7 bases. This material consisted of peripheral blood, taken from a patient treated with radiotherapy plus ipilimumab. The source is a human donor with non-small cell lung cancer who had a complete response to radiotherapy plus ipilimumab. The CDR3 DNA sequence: TGTGCCAGCAGCTACGCAGGGGGGCGACTCGAAGCTTTCTTT. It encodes CASSYAGGRLEAFF.